The 27 T cell receptor beta chains below come from one sample, sequenced in a study of regulatory T cells in long-lasting Graves disease. Time point given: newly diagnosed GD, antithyroid drugs for less than 3 months. Generation of the TCR library employed RNA extracted from PBMCs. In building TCR beta libraries, iRepertoire HTBI primers were used together with Arm-PCR of CDR3 regions. Via MiXCR, TCRdb re-called the multiplex PCR reads, giving one row per CDR3 protein. The data contain under 700,000 distinct CDR3 sequences, 15% to 20% of them seen just once; the ten biggest clones take up approximately 25%. The sample was also linked to a second study, of T cells in Graves' hyperthyroidism and ophthalmopathy.

The source was peripheral blood mononuclear cells (PBMCs), collected at new diagnosis, from a patient treated with antithyroid drugs. All receptors derive from a woman in her forties or fifties with Graves disease.

This clonotype was recorded a few times. The rearrangement joins TRBV18 to TRBJ1-2; D is possibly TRBD1 (6 bases). The germline V gene encodes CDR1 KGHSH and CDR2 LQKENI. V shed 4 bases and J shed 4 bases, with 19 bases lying between them. The CDR3 loop spans 16 amino acids. The CDR3 here is CASSLGPGVLFYGYTF. In nucleotides, the CDR3 is TGTGCCAGCTCACTTGGCCCAGGGGTCCTTTTCTATGGCTACACCTTC. The full variable domain, completed using reference TRBV18 and TRBJ1-2, is NAGVMQNPRHLVRRRGQEARLRCSPMKGHSHVYWYRQLPEEGLKFMVYLQKENIIDESGMPKERFSAEFPKEGPSILRIQQVVRGDSAAYFCASSLGPGVLFYGYTFGSGTRLTVV.

This clonotype was recorded many times. This chain uses TRBV28 with TRBJ1-2; D gene uncertain. Trimming stripped 5 bases from V and 8 bases from J, with 12 bases between. Germline-derived CDR1 and CDR2 are MDHEN and SYDVKM. The CDR3 totals 12 residues. The CDR3 DNA reads TGTGCCAGCAGTACCACGACAAGGGGCTACACCTTC. It translates to CASSTTTRGYTF.

This clonotype has only a few counts. The J gene is TRBJ1-5, the V gene TRBV30; D possibly corresponds to TRBD1 (5 bases). The CDR3 is 13 residues long. Germline CDR1 is GTSNPN and CDR2 is SVGIG (reference sequence). Trimming took off 5 bases at V and 6 bases at J, with 14 bases between the two ends. The CDR3 region is CAWARGTGQPQHF. CDR3 bases: TGTGCCTGGGCTCGAGGGACTGGTCAGCCCCAGCATTTT.

This clonotype was seen ten or more times. The chain employs TRBV27 and TRBJ1-5; 7 bases line up with TRBD1. The CDR3 totals 16 residues. V shed 6 bases and J 4 bases; nucleotides not matched to a gene: 12. From germline, CDR1 is MNHEY and CDR2 SMNVEV (reference sequence). DNA of the CDR3: TGTGCCAGCAGACCTCGCTGGGACAGCATAAATCAGCCCCAGCATTTT. Translating gives CASRPRWDSINQPQHF.

This clonotype has just a few counts. The chain employs TRBV19 and TRBJ1-1; 7 nucleotides agree with TRBD1. The germline CDR1 and CDR2 sequences are LNHDA and SQIVND (reference sequence). The CDR3 loop spans 15 amino acids. V was clipped by 3 bases and J by 0 bases; unmatched bases: 4. The CDR3 here is CASSIPGTVNTEAFF. DNA for the CDR3: TGTGCCAGTAGTATTCCCGGGACAGTGAACACTGAAGCTTTCTTT.

This clonotype occurred many times. The rearrangement uses TRBV5-5 and TRBJ1-1, with D maybe TRBD1 (5 bases). This CDR3 is 16 amino acids long. Germline V CDR1 and CDR2: SGHKS, YYEKEE (reference sequence). V lost 0 bases to trimming and J lost 4 bases, with 16 bases between them. The CDR3 sequence is CASSLVMGPAGTEAFF. CDR3 sequence (DNA): TGTGCCAGCAGCTTGGTGATGGGGCCAGCAGGCACTGAAGCTTTCTTT.

In this sample, this clonotype turned up many times. The chain couples TRBV11-2 to TRBJ2-7; D call uncertain. Deletions cut 5 bases from V and 2 bases from J, with 10 bases between. CDR1 and CDR2 from the germline V gene are SGHAT and FQNNGV. The CDR3 covers 13 residues. DNA for the CDR3: TGTGCCAGCAGCCCCCTAGGAACCTACGAGCAGTACTTC. This gives the protein CASSPLGTYEQYF.

This clonotype was observed many times. The chain carries TRBV2 and TRBJ1-5; D is perhaps TRBD1 (6 bases). V gave up 9 bases and J gave up 7 bases, with 19 bases separating them. Per germline, CDR1 SNHLY and CDR2 FYNNEI. CDR3 size: 14 residues. DNA for the CDR3: TGTGCCAGTCGTATCCGCCAGGGGCAACAGCCCCAGCATTTT. Protein: CASRIRQGQQPQHF.

This chain links TRBV29-1 with TRBJ1-2; maybe TRBD1 (5 bases). The germline CDR1 and CDR2 sequences are SQVTM and ANQGSEA. Trimming stripped 4 bases from V and 4 bases from J, with 13 bases between. This CDR3 has 13 residues. CDR3 DNA: TGCAGCGTTGTTGGGACGGGAGCCTATGGCTACACCTTC. Amino acids: CSVVGTGAYGYTF.

This clonotype was detected ten times or more. DNA of the CDR3: TGTGCCAGCAGTTTAGGGAGAGGAGGGAACGAGCAGTACTTC. The encoded protein is CASSLGRGGNEQYF. The V call is TRBV12-3 or TRBV12-4, the J call TRBJ2-4; possibly TRBD2 for D (6 bases). Matching the DNA end better, TRBJ2-7 makes the J call doubtful. The CDR3 spans 14 residues.

The chain joins TRBV19 to TRBJ2-1; 9 bases fit TRBD1. CDR1 and CDR2 from the germline V gene are LNHDA and SQIVND (reference sequence). The CDR3 is 11 residues long. With 4 bases clipped from V and 15 bases from J, the junction kept 4 bases outside the gene matches. This CDR3 is CASSSGTGLFF. CDR3 DNA sequence: TGTGCCAGTAGTAGCGGGACAGGGTTGTTCTTC.

This clonotype was counted a few times. The V gene is TRBV7-9, the J gene TRBJ1-3; D may be TRBD1 (5 bases). Germline CDR1 reads SEHNR; CDR2 reads FQNEAQ (reference sequence). The CDR3 length is 14 residues. Trimming took 7 bases from V and 4 from J, leaving 14 bases between them. CDR3 coding DNA: TGTGCCAGCACCGAAGCAGGGCCCGGAAACACCATATATTTT. It translates to CASTEAGPGNTIYF.

Remarks on this clonotype: A much more abundant neighbour one base away suggests this may be a read error. This CDR3 is CASSSGGDRVQPQHF. DNA of the CDR3: TGTGCCAGCAGTTCCGGGGGGGACAGAGTTCAGCCCCAGCATTTT. The chain carries TRBV3-1 and TRBJ1-5, with TRBD1 identical over 7 bases. This CDR3 spans 15 amino acids. With V trimmed by 6 bases and J by 6 bases, 11 bases remained unmatched. CDR1 and CDR2 (germline): LGHDT, YNNKEL (reference sequence).

Turning to this clonotype: A read error is possible here, since a much larger clone lies one base away. The rearrangement links TRBV6-5 to TRBJ1-1; weak D call: TRBD1 (6 bases). This CDR3 contains 14 residues. Germline V gene data show CDR1 as MNHEY and CDR2 as SVGAGI. The V gene lost 2 bases and the J gene lost 6 bases, with 13 bases spanning the gap. The CDR3: CASSYGGGNAEAFF. CDR3 bases: TGTGCCAGCAGTTACGGGGGCGGAAACGCTGAAGCTTTCTTT.

This clonotype showed up many times. The junction departs from the called germline gene at one end, perhaps through a read error. The chain carries TRBV20-1 and TRBJ1-4; D call uncertain. This CDR3 has 13 residues. Germline V lookup: CDR1 DFQATT, CDR2 SNEGSKA (reference sequence). The CDR3 DNA is TGCAGTGCTAAGGGTGGCACGAACGGTGAATTGTTGTTT. It codes for CSAKGGTNGELLF.

This clonotype was counted ten times or more. The chain uses TRBV20-1 and TRBJ1-2; D uncertain. The CDR3 consists of 15 residues. CDR1 DFQATT and CDR2 SNEGSKA come from the germline V gene (reference sequence). V was cut by 0 bases and J by 4 bases, with 15 bases left in between. The CDR3 nucleotides read TGCAGTGCTAGAGATCACGGCATAGGTTTCTATGGCTACACCTTC. It is translated as CSARDHGIGFYGYTF.

This clonotype was seen a handful of times. The V and J genes are TRBV4-1 and TRBJ2-7; unclear D gene. V was trimmed by 0 bases and J by 0 bases, leaving 9 bases between them. The CDR3 loop spans 15 amino acids. Germline V gene lookup returns CDR1 MGHRA and CDR2 YSYEKL. The CDR3 DNA is TGCGCCAGCAGCCAAGAGATCGGAGCCTCCTACGAGCAGTACTTC. Its translation: CASSQEIGASYEQYF.

This clonotype was seen just once. A much more abundant neighbour one base away suggests this may be a read error. The V gene is TRBV30, the J gene TRBJ1-2; TRBD1 matches at 9 bases. Germline V gene data show CDR1 as GTSNPN and CDR2 as SVGIG (reference sequence). The CDR3 sequence is 15 residues long. In DNA form, the CDR3 reads TGTGCCTGGAGGGGGACAGGGCGTCCTAACCATGGCTACACCTTC. Translated: CAWRGTGRPNHGYTF.

This clonotype occurred many times. This chain links TRBV5-1 with TRBJ2-1, with 12 bases aligning to TRBD2. The trim removed 3 bases at V and 5 bases at J, leaving 3 bases unmatched. This CDR3 has 15 residues. Looked up from germline, CDR1 is SGHRS and CDR2 is YFSETQ. For the CDR3, the DNA is TGCGCCAGCAGCTCCCTAGCGGGGGGGCACAATGAGCAGTTCTTC. Translating gives CASSSLAGGHNEQFF. The full variable domain, rest sourced from reference TRBV5-1 and TRBJ2-1, is KAGVTQTPRYLIKTRGQQVTLSCSPISGHRSVSWYQQTPGQGLQFLFEYFSETQRNKGNFPGRFSGRQFSNSRSEMNVSTLELGDSALYLCASSSLAGGHNEQFFGPGTRLTVL.

This sequence joins TRBV5-6 and TRBJ1-1; D is unresolved. CDR1 is SGHDT and CDR2 is YYEEEE in the germline V gene. The CDR3 length is 11 residues. V was shortened by 0 bases and J by 5 bases, with 2 bases between the two germline ends. The CDR3: CASSLATEAFF. CDR3 nucleotides: TGTGCCAGCAGCTTGGCGACTGAAGCTTTCTTT.

This clonotype was seen a handful of times. The rearrangement joins TRBV9 to TRBJ1-1; D not resolved. V lost 0 bases, J lost 6 bases, and 9 bases lay in between. The CDR3 totals 13 residues. The germline V gene has CDR1 SGDLS and CDR2 YYNGEE. The CDR3 sequence is CASSVVTNPEAFF. CDR3 in DNA: TGTGCCAGCAGCGTAGTTACCAATCCTGAAGCTTTCTTT.

This clonotype has a count of ten or more. The chain links TRBV29-1 to TRBJ2-3, with D tentatively TRBD1 or TRBD2 (5 bases each). V dropped 4 bases and J dropped 1 base, with 12 bases sitting between them. Germline loops: CDR1 SQVTM, CDR2 ANQGSEA. This CDR3 contains 14 residues. The CDR3: CSVALPGRTDTQYF. Here the CDR3 DNA reads TGCAGCGTTGCCCTGCCGGGGCGCACAGATACGCAGTATTTT.

This clonotype was found a few times. The chain uses TRBV20-1 and TRBJ2-1, with TRBD2 identical over 7 bases. Looked up from germline, CDR1 is DFQATT and CDR2 is SNEGSKA (reference sequence). V lost 3 bases to trimming and J lost 6 bases; unmatched junction nucleotides: 8. The CDR3 runs to 14 residues. CDR3 residues: CSASLGRTINEQFF. The CDR3 DNA sequence: TGCAGTGCTAGCCTCGGGAGGACCATCAATGAGCAGTTCTTC.

The chain joins TRBV3-1 to TRBJ2-5; D gene ambiguous. The CDR3 consists of 13 residues. Germline V lookup: CDR1 LGHDT, CDR2 YNNKEL (reference sequence). Trimming cost V 1 base and J 5 bases, with 8 bases left between them. As DNA, the CDR3 is TGTGCCAGCAGCCAAGTACGGATGGAGACCCAGTACTTC. It encodes CASSQVRMETQYF.

This clonotype appeared once. This clone may be a read error of a much larger clone one base away. The chain carries TRBV12-3 or TRBV12-4 and TRBJ1-5, with D unresolved. Trimming left V 5 bases short and J 4 bases short, with 9 bases between. The CDR3 spans 13 residues. CDR3 nucleotide sequence: TGTGCCAGCAGTGAGGGAAAAAATCAGCCCCAGCATTTT. This sequence encodes CASSEGKNQPQHF.

The chain carries TRBV3-1 and TRBJ1-1; 8 bases match TRBD1. V gave up 5 bases and J gave up 0 bases; unmatched junction bases: 11. This CDR3 has 17 amino acids. From germline, CDR1 is LGHDT and CDR2 YNNKEL (reference sequence). The CDR3 is CASSLRAGTGMNTEAFF. The CDR3 DNA reads as TGTGCCAGCAGCTTAAGGGCCGGGACAGGAATGAACACTGAAGCTTTCTTT.

This clonotype was observed a handful of times. The chain links TRBV27 to TRBJ1-6; D is unclear. Trimming left V 3 bases short and J 4 bases short, with 16 bases between. This CDR3 comprises 17 residues. CDR1 is MNHEY and CDR2 is SMNVEV in the germline V gene (reference sequence). CDR3 sequence reads: CASSFGRGGNYNSPLHF. CDR3 DNA: TGTGCCAGCAGTTTTGGGCGAGGCGGGAATTATAATTCACCCCTCCACTTT.